These 11 T cell receptor beta chains came from one sample sequenced in a study of T cells in Graves' hyperthyroidism and ophthalmopathy. Amplified regions were TCR beta CDR3 sequences from RNA transcripts. A set of HTBI primers served as the primers for a first-round RT-PCR of the TCR CDR3. Using its own MiXCR run on the multiplex PCR reads, TCRdb lists one record per CDR3 protein. The sample consists of about 640,000 distinct CDR3 sequences, more than 20% of them appearing once. Source material: blood. These receptors all stem from a man aged 30 to 39 with Graves' ophthalmopathy.

This clonotype was detected ten times or more. The rearrangement uses TRBV6-1 and TRBJ1-1; TRBD1 agrees at 9 bases. J gave up 1 base and V 4 bases, and 10 bases lay outside the gene matches. From germline, CDR1 is MNHNS and CDR2 SASEGT. CDR3 size: 17 residues. CDR3 nucleotides: TGTGCCAGCAGTGGGCAGACAGGGGGGTTGAGGAACACTGAAGCTTTCTTT. The encoded protein is CASSGQTGGLRNTEAFF.

This clonotype came up many times. The chain carries TRBV3-1 and TRBJ1-5; TRBD1 is a possible D gene (5 bases). The ends were cut back, 0 bases at V and 4 bases at J, with 10 bases in the middle. CDR1 and CDR2 from the germline V gene are LGHDT and YNNKEL (reference sequence). CDR3 size: 15 residues. The CDR3 bases are TGTGCCAGCAGCCAAGAGTGGGGGACTAATCAGCCCCAGCATTTT. Amino acid sequence: CASSQEWGTNQPQHF. The whole variable domain, filled in from reference TRBV3-1 and TRBJ1-5, reads DTAVSQTPKYLVTQMGNDKSIKCEQNLGHDTMYWYKQDSKKFLKIMFSYNNKELIINETVPNRFSPKSPDKAHLNLHINSLELGDSAVYFCASSQEWGTNQPQHFGDGTRLSIL.

The chain links TRBV19 to TRBJ1-5, with D hard to call. The CDR3 extends over 16 amino acids. Trimming pared 3 bases from V and 7 bases from J, leaving 19 bases between. The germline V gene encodes CDR1 LNHDA and CDR2 SQIVND (reference sequence). CDR3 in DNA: TGTGCCAGTAGTATCTCGGCTCGGGTATCTGGCCAGCCCCAGCATTTT. Translating it yields CASSISARVSGQPQHF.

This clonotype was picked up a small number of times. This sequence joins TRBV12-3 or TRBV12-4 and TRBJ2-1, with D possibly being TRBD2 (6 bases). The CDR3 consists of 15 residues. V lost 5 bases and J 7 bases, leaving 18 bases between the germline ends. The CDR3: CASSLGGSYGNEQFF. The CDR3, as DNA: TGTGCCAGCAGTCTGGGAGGCAGTTACGGGAATGAGCAGTTCTTC.

A few counts support this clonotype. The rearrangement links TRBV13 to TRBJ2-1; 14 bases line up with TRBD2. Germline CDR1 reads PRHDT; CDR2 reads FYEKMQ (reference sequence). The CDR3 extends over 18 amino acids. V gave up 5 bases and J gave up 5 bases; unmatched junction bases: 11. CDR3 in amino acids: CASSHSPGLAGAHNEQFF. CDR3 DNA sequence: TGTGCCAGCAGCCACTCCCCGGGACTAGCGGGAGCCCACAATGAGCAGTTCTTC.

This clonotype was seen repeatedly, ten times or more. The V and J genes are TRBV28 and TRBJ2-5; a weak D match, TRBD1 (7 bases). Per germline, CDR1 MDHEN and CDR2 SYDVKM. CDR3 length: 16 amino acids. The V and J ends lost 4 bases and 4 bases respectively, with 19 bases between them. CDR3 protein: CASSSVLIRGAETQYF. CDR3 bases: TGTGCCAGCAGTTCCGTACTCATCAGGGGGGCAGAGACCCAGTACTTC.

The rearrangement links TRBV6-1 to TRBJ2-1; D perhaps matches TRBD1 (5 bases). This CDR3 spans 14 amino acids. V dropped 5 bases and J dropped 3 bases, with 11 bases sitting between them. CDR1 MNHNS and CDR2 SASEGT come from the germline V gene. The DNA for the CDR3 is TGTGCCAGCAGTCCCGCACAGGTCTACAATGAGCAGTTCTTC. Translating it yields CASSPAQVYNEQFF.

A remark on this clonotype: One base away lies a much larger clone, so this may be a sequencing read error. V and J are TRBV27 and TRBJ2-7; the D call may be TRBD1 or TRBD2 (5 bases each). The V end was cut by 6 bases, the J end by 7 bases, with 19 bases between. The CDR3 has 14 residues. The germline CDR1 and CDR2 sequences are MNHEY and SMNVEV (reference sequence). CDR3 region: CASSVREMVGEQYF. CDR3 DNA sequence: TGTGCCAGCAGCGTCAGGGAGATGGTGGGGGAGCAGTACTTC.

This clonotype was counted a few times. V gene TRBV6-1 combines with J gene TRBJ2-5; 13 nucleotides line up with TRBD2. Germline CDR1 and CDR2: MNHNS and SASEGT. The CDR3 runs to 15 residues. J gave up 5 bases and V 7 bases, and 7 bases lay outside the gene matches. DNA of the CDR3: TGTGCCAGCACCGGGACTAGCGGGATTCGGGAGACCCAGTACTTC. It specifies CASTGTSGIRETQYF.

Many counts were recorded for this clonotype. The chain has TRBV7-2 and TRBJ1-1, with TRBD1 as a possible D gene (5 bases). The ends were cut back, 4 bases at V and 7 bases at J, with 10 bases in the middle. Germline V lookup: CDR1 SGHTA, CDR2 FQGNSA. The CDR3 has 12 residues. The CDR3 region has the DNA TGTGCCAGCAGCTCGGGGGGGGTTGAAGCTTTCTTT. The encoded protein is CASSSGGVEAFF.

This clonotype came up many times. The chain employs TRBV7-2 and TRBJ2-1, with 11 nucleotides matching TRBD2. The CDR3 extends over 16 amino acids. The J segment lost 8 bases and the V segment lost 0 bases, leaving 6 bases of the junction unmatched. The germline gives CDR1 SGHTA, CDR2 FQGNSA. CDR3 residues: CASSLAVAGGPDEQFF. The CDR3 DNA reads TGTGCCAGCAGCTTAGCGGTAGCGGGAGGGCCCGATGAGCAGTTCTTC.